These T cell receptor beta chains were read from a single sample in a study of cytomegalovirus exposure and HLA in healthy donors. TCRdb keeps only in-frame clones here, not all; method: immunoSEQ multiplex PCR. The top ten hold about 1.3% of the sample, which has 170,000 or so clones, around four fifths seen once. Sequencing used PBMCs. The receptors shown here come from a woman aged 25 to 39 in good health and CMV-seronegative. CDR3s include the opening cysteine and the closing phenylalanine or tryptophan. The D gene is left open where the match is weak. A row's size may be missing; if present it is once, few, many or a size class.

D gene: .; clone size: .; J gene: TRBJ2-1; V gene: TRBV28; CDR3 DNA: TGTGCCAGCAGGGTTCAGGGGGGTGAGCAGTTCTTC; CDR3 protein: CASRVQGGEQFF
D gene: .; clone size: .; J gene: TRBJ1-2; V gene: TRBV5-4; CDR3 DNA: TGTGCCAGCAGCAGGCGGTTAGGTAGCTATGGCTACACCTTC; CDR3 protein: CASSRRLGSYGYTF
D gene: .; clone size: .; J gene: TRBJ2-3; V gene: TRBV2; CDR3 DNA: TGTGCCAGCAGGGGGCCGAGGCTGATGACTAGCACAGATACGCAGTATTTT; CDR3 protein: CASRGPRLMTSTDTQYF
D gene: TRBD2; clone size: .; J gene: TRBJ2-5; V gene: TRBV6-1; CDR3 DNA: TGTGCCAGCAGGCCGGGACTAGCGGAGACCCAGTACTTC; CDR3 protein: CASRPGLAETQYF
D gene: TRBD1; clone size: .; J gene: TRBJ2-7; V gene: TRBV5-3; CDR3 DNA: TGTGCCAGAAGCGCGACAGGGGCGCTCACCTACGAGCAGTACTTC; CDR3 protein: CARSATGALTYEQYF
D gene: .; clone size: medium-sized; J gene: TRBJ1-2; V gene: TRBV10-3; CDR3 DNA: TGTGCCATCAGTGAGTACAAGGGGCAGAACAATGGCTACACCTTC; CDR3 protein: CAISEYKGQNNGYTF
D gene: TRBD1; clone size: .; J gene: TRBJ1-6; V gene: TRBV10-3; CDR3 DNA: TGTGCCATCAGCACACCGGGACAGAACTATAATTCACCCCTCCACTTT; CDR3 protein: CAISTPGQNYNSPLHF
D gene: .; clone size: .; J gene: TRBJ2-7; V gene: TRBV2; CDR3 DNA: TGTGCCAGCAGTTCTAGGGGGGGGGAATTCTACGAGCAGTACTTC; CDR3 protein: CASSSRGGEFYEQYF
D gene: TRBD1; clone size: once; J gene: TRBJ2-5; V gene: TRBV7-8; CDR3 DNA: TGTGCCAGCAGCGCTAGGGTACAGGGGACCCTACTCCAAGAGACCCAGTACTTC; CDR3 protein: CASSARVQGTLLQETQYF
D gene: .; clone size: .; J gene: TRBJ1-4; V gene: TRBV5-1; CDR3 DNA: TGCGCCAGCCGAGTCGTGGGAGCTACAACTAATGAAAAACTGTTTTTT; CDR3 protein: CASRVVGATTNEKLFF
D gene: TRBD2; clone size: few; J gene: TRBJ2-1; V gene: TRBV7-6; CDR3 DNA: TGTGCCAGCAGCTTAGAGGAGCGGGAGAGCTCCTACAATGAGCAGTTCTTC; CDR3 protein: CASSLEERESSYNEQFF
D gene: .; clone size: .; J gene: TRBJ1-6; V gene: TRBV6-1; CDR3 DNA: TGTGCCAGCGCCTATTATAATTCACCCCTCCACTTT; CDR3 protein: CASAYYNSPLHF
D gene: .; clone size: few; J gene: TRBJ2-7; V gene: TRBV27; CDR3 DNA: TGTGCCAGCAGTTCGGCCCATGGGCCCTACGAGCAGTACTTC; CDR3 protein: CASSSAHGPYEQYF
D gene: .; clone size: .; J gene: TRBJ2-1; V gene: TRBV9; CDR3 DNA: TGTGCCAGCAGCGTGCTTGGCAGTAACAATGAGCAGTTCTTC; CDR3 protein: CASSVLGSNNEQFF
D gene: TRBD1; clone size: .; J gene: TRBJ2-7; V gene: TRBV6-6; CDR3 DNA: TGTGCCAGCAGTTCAGGGACAGGGGGGACATCCTACGAGCAGTACTTC; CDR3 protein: CASSSGTGGTSYEQYF
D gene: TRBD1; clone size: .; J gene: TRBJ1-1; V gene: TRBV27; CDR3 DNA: TGTGCCAGCGTAAGACAGGGCCTCACTGAAGCTTTCTTT; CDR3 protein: CASVRQGLTEAFF
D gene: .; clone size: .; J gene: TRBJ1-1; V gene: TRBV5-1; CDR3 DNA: TGCGCCAGCAGCTCATCATCGGACACTGAAGCTTTCTTT; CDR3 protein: CASSSSSDTEAFF
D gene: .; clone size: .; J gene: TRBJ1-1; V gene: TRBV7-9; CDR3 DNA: TGTGCCAGCAGCTTGGGGGGGCCGAACACTGAAGCTTTCTTT; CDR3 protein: CASSLGGPNTEAFF
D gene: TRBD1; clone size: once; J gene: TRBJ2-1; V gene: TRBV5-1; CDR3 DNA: TGCGCCAGCAGCCTGGGACAGGGGGGCAATGAGCAGTTCTTC; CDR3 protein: CASSLGQGGNEQFF
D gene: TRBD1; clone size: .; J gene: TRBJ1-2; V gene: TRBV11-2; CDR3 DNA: TGTGCCAGCACCCCCCCAGGGGGAAACTATGGCTACACCTTC; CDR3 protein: CASTPPGGNYGYTF
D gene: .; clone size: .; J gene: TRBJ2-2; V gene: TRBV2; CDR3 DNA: TGTGCCAACCGAAGAGAGCGTACCGGGGAGCTGTTTTTT; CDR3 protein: CANRRERTGELFF
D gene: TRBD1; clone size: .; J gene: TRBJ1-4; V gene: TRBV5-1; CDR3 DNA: TGCGCCAGCAGCAGGCAGGGGGCCGGCACTAATGAAAAACTGTTTTTT; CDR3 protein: CASSRQGAGTNEKLFF
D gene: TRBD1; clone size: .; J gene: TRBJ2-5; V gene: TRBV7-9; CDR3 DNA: TGTGCCAGCAGCGTGACCCGGGACAGGGGAGTCGAGACCCAGTACTTC; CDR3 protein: CASSVTRDRGVETQYF
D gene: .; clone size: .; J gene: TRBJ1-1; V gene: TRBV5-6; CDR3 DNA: TGTGCCAGCAGCTTCTTCGACTCCTCGAACACTGAAGCTTTCTTT; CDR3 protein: CASSFFDSSNTEAFF
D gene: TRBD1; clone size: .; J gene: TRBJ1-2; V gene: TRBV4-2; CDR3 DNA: TGTGCCAGCAGCCAATCGACAGGGGAGTATGGCTACACCTTC; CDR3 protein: CASSQSTGEYGYTF
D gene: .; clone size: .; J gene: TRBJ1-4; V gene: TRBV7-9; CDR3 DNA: TGTGCCAGCAGCTTAGGTGTCGGGGATGAAAAACTGTTTTTT; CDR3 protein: CASSLGVGDEKLFF
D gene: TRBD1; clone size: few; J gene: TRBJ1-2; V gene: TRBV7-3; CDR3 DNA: TGTGCCAGCAGCGAGACAGGGGGTGGTGGCTACACCTTC; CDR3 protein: CASSETGGGGYTF
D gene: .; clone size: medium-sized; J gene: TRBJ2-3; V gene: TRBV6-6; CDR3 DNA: TGTGCCAGCACGGGGGACAGCACAGATACGCAGTATTTT; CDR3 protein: CASTGDSTDTQYF
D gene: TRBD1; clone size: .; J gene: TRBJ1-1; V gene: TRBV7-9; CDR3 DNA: TGTGCCAGCAGCTCCCAGGGGGTGAACACTGAAGCTTTCTTT; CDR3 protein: CASSSQGVNTEAFF
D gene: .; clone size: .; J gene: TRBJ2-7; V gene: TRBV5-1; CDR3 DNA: TGCGCCAGCAGCTTGGGACAGTACACCTACGAGCAGTACTTC; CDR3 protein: CASSLGQYTYEQYF
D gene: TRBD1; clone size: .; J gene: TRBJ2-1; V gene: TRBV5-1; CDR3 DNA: TGCGCCAGCAGCCCCGGACGGGACAGGGGCTATCGAAATGAGCAGTTCTTC; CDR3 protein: CASSPGRDRGYRNEQFF
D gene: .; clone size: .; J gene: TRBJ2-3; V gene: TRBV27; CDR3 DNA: TGTGCCAGCAGTTTATCGACGGCGGGGGCGGGGGATACGCAGTATTTT; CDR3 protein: CASSLSTAGAGDTQYF
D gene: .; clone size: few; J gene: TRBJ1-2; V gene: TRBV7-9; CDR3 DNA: TGTTCCTACTCGACAGTTGGCTACACCTTC; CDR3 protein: CSYSTVGYTF